This T cell receptor beta chain was retrieved from a study of CD8+CD57+ T cells in acquired aplastic anemia. Turning to the study itself: An average of 3.2 ug of DNA was obtained from sorted CD4+ and CD8+ cells.

The use of genomic DNA as template underpinned the TCR beta VDJ and CDR3 profiling. TCRdb itself ran the reads through MiXCR, one entry per CDR3 protein. The repertoire holds 120,000 or so distinct CDR3 sequences, with nearly 40% as singletons. Remarks on this clonotype: This may be a read error, as it is one base from a much larger clone.

V was clipped by 11 bases and J by 2 bases, with 16 bases between them. CDR1 is ENHRY, CDR2 SYGVKD, per germline. The CDR3 extends over 13 amino acids. CD8+CD57+ cell expansion had been shown by flow cytometry in patients chosen for sequencing. The sequence was obtained from a human donor with aplastic anemia. Input material: sorted CD4+, CD8+, or CD8+CD57+ T cells (not recorded which) from PBMCs. V and J are TRBV10-3 and TRBJ2-7; tentatively, D is TRBD1 (6 bases). CDR3 protein: CAGRGHNAYEQYF. The CDR3 bases are TGTGCCGGCAGGGGACATAATGCCTACGAGCAGTACTTC.